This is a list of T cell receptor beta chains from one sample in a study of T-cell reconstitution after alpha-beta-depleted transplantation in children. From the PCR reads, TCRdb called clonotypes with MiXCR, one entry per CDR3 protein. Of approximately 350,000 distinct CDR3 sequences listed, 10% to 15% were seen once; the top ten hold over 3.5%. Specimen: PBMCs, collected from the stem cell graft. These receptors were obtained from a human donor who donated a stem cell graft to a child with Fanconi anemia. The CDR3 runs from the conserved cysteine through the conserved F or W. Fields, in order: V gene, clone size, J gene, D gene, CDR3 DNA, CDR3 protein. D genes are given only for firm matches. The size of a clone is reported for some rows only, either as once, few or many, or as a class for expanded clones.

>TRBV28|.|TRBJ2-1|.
TGTGCCAGCAGTTCACTGACAGGGAGGGGATGGAGCGAAAACAATGAGCAGTTCTTC
CASSSLTGRGWSENNEQFF
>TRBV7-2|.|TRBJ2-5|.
TGTGCCAGCAGACTCACGGAGACCCAGTACTTC
CASRLTETQYF
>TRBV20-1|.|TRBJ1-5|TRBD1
TGCAGTGCCCCCATTACAGGGGACAATCGTCAGCCCCAGCATTTT
CSAPITGDNRQPQHF
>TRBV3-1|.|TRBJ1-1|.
TGTGCCAGCAGCCCCCTACAGGGCGCGTCTGAAGCTTTCTTT
CASSPLQGASEAFF
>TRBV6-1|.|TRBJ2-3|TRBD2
TGTGCCAGCAACGCCGGGACTAGCGGGGGGGCTCGGACAGATACGCAGTATTTT
CASNAGTSGGARTDTQYF
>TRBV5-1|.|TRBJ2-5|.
TGCGCCAGCAGCTCTGTACTAAGGAACCAAGAGACCCAGTACTTC
CASSSVLRNQETQYF
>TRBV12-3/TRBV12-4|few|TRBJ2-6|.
TGTGCCAGCAGTCCGATCAAGGGCAGGGGCTCTGGGGCCAACGTCCTGACTTTC
CASSPIKGRGSGANVLTF
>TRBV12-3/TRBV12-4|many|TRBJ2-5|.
TGTGCCAGCAGTTTTCGAGGGGGTGGTGAGACCCAGTACTTC
CASSFRGGGETQYF
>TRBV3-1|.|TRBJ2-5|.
TGTGCCAGCAGCCACTACCAAGAGACCCAGTACTTC
CASSHYQETQYF
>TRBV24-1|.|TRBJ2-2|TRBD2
TGTGCCACCAGTGTCGCGGGGGCCGGGGAGCTGTTTTTT
CATSVAGAGELFF
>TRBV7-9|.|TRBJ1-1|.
TGTGCCAGCAGCTTTAGTCAGGTGAACACTGAAGCTTTCTTT
CASSFSQVNTEAFF
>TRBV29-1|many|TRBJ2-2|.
TGCAGCGTCTGTCCCGGAGCGAACACCGGGGAGCTGTTTTTT
CSVCPGANTGELFF
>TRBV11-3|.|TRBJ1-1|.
TGTGCCACCAGCTTAGGAGGGAACACTGAAGCTTTCTTT
CATSLGGNTEAFF
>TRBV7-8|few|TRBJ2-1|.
TGTGCCAGCAGCCCTCTCCGGGACGGGCAGTTCTTC
CASSPLRDGQFF
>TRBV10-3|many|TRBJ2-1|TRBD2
TGTGCCATCAGTTATTCTGGGACTAGCGGGGTTTACAATGAGCAGTTCTTC
CAISYSGTSGVYNEQFF
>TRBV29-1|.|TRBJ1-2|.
TGCAGCGTTGAATCTGGGGAAAGCTATGGCTACACCTTC
CSVESGESYGYTF
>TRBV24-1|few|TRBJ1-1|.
TGTGCCACCAGTGATGGCAGGGGATCGAACACTGAAGCTTTCTTT
CATSDGRGSNTEAFF
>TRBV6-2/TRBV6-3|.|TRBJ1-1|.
TGTGCCAGCAGTTACGGTCGGAATCAACTGAACACTGAAGCTTTCTTT
CASSYGRNQLNTEAFF
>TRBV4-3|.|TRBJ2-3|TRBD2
TGCGCCAGCAGCCCAGTGAGCGGGGGGACCACAGATACGCAGTATTTT
CASSPVSGGTTDTQYF